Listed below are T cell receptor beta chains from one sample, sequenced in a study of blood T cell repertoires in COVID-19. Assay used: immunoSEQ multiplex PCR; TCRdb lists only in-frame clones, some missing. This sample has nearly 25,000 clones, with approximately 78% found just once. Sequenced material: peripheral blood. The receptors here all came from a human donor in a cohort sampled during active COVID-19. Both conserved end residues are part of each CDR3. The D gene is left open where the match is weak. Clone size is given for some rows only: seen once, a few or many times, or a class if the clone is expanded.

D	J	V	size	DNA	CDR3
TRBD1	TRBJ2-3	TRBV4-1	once	TGCGCCAGCAGCCAAGAAGGGGGACAGGGTTTTACAGATACGCAGTATTTT	CASSQEGGQGFTDTQYF
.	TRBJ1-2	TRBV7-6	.	TGTGCCAGCAGCTTAGGTGATAGCCAGGGGTTGGGAGATGGCTACACCTTC	CASSLGDSQGLGDGYTF
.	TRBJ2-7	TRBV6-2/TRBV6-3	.	TGTGCCAGCAGTTCCAGTTCCTACGAGCAGTACTTC	CASSSSSYEQYF
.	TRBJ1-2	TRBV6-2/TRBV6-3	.	TGTGCCAGCAGCACAGGGACCGGCCGCTACACCTTC	CASSTGTGRYTF
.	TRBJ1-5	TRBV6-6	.	TGTGCCAGCAGTTCCGGGGGGTATAGCAATCAGCCCCAGCATTTT	CASSSGGYSNQPQHF
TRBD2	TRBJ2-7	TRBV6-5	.	TGTGCCAGCAGTTACTCACGAACTAGCGTCAACTACGAGCAGTACTTC	CASSYSRTSVNYEQYF
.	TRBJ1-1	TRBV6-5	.	TGTGCCGCCGGGGTTGTAGACACTGAAGCTTTCTTT	CAAGVVDTEAFF
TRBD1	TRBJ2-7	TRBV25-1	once	TGTGCCAGCAGTGAATATAAGGGACAGAAATCCTACGAGCAGTACTTC	CASSEYKGQKSYEQYF
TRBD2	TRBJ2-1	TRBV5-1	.	TGCGCCAGCAGCTCCGGGACTAGCGGGGAATACAATGGGCAGTTCTTC	CASSSGTSGEYNGQFF
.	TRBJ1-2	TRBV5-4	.	TGTGCCAGCAGGAGGATGGGCAGGGGTGGCTATGGCTACACCTTC	CASRRMGRGGYGYTF
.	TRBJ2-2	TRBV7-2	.	TGTGCCAGCAGCCCTAAAGGAGGCGGGGAGCTGTTTTTT	CASSPKGGGELFF
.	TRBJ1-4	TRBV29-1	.	TGCAGCGCCGTGGGAGGGGGGCGTAATGAAAAACTGTTTTTT	CSAVGGGRNEKLFF
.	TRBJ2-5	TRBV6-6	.	TGTGCCAGCAGTTACCCGATGACAGGGACCCAGTACTTC	CASSYPMTGTQYF
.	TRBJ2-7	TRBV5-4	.	TGTGCCAGCAGCTTGGACAGCGAGCAGTACTTC	CASSLDSEQYF
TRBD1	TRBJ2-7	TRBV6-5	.	TGTGCCAGCAGGCCGACAGGGTCGCGGGAGCAGTACTTC	CASRPTGSREQYF
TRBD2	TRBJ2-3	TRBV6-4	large	TGTGCCAGCAGTGAAACTAGCGAGCCCACAGATACGCAGTATTTT	CASSETSEPTDTQYF
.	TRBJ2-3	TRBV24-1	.	TGTGCCACCAGTGATTTCGGACATGACACAGATACGCAGTATTTT	CATSDFGHDTDTQYF
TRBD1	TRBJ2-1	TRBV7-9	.	TGTGCCAGCAGCTTAAGGGACAGGGGGTCGAGCTCCTACAATGAGCAGTTCTTC	CASSLRDRGSSSYNEQFF
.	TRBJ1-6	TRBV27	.	TGTGCCAGCAGTCGGAGCGGGACCCAAGGGACCCTCCACTTT	CASSRSGTQGTLHF
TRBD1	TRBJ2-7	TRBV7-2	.	TGTGCCAGCAGCTTAGCGCTAGGGACAGCTGACGAGCAGTACTTC	CASSLALGTADEQYF
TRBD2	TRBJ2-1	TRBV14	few	TGTGCCAGCAGCCAAGGGCCGGAGCGGGGGGTTTACAATGAGCAGTTCTTC	CASSQGPERGVYNEQFF
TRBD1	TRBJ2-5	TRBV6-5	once	TGTGCCAGCAGTCTCCGGGACAGGCAACCTCCTTCGTACTTC	CASSLRDRQPPSYF
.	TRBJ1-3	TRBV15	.	TGTGCCACCAGCACAAGAGAGACTGGAAACACCATATATTTT	CATSTRETGNTIYF
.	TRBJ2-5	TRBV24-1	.	TGTGCCACCAGTGAGTCCCGTGACGGAGGCAAGACCCAGTACTTC	CATSESRDGGKTQYF
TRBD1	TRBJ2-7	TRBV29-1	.	TGCAGCGGAGGGGACAGGTTGAATCGGGAGCAGTACTTC	CSGGDRLNREQYF
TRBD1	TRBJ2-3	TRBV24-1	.	TGTGCCACCAGTGCCGACAGGGTTCCGACAGATACGCAGTATTTT	CATSADRVPTDTQYF
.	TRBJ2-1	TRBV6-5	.	TGTGCCAGCAGTTACGCGGCTAGCGACTACAATGAGCAGTTCTTC	CASSYAASDYNEQFF
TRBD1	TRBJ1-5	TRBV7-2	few	TGTGCCAGCAGCGGACAGGGCGCCTTGGGGCAGCCCCAGCATTTT	CASSGQGALGQPQHF
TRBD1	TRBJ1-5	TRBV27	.	TGTGCCAGCAGTACGCGGACAGGGTCCTTTAATCAGCCCCAGCATTTT	CASSTRTGSFNQPQHF
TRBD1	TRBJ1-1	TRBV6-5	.	TGTGCCAGCAGATGGACAGGTCAAAACACTGAAGCTTTCTTT	CASRWTGQNTEAFF
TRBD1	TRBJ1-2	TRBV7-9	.	TGTGCCAGCAGCTTACCTTCGGACAGGGGGTCCAATGGCTACACCTTC	CASSLPSDRGSNGYTF
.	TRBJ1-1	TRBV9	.	TGTGCCAGCAGCGTAGATCCGGGATCAAGGGGGGGAGCTTTCTTT	CASSVDPGSRGGAFF